The clone carrying this TCR beta chain was seen more than once but under ten times. Using its own MiXCR run on the 5' RACE reads, TCRdb lists one record per CDR3 protein. The sample holds about 240,000 distinct CDR3 sequences; over 8.5% are singletons and the top ten take over 6.5%. This specimen belongs to a study of CD8 T cells in ankylosing spondylitis. V shed 2 bases and J 0 bases; nucleotides not matched to a gene: 2. CDR3 size: 17 residues. Germline V gene lookup returns CDR1 SGHTA and CDR2 FQGNSA. This clonotype was obtained from a male donor with ankylosing spondylitis or in good health (not recorded which). Sequencing was performed on blood, either unsorted or a sorted T cell fraction (not recorded which). J is TRBJ2-3 and V is TRBV7-2, with 13 bases identical to TRBD2. The CDR3 DNA follows: TGTGCCAGCAGCTTAACGGGACTAGCGGGGAGCACAGATACGCAGTATTTT. As protein: CASSLTGLAGSTDTQYF.